This entry is about one T cell receptor (beta chain). The data were obtained in a study of blood T cell repertoires in COVID-19. J lost 3 bases, V lost 3 bases, and 5 bases had no gene match. Germline V gene data show CDR1 as SGHKS and CDR2 as YYEKEE (reference sequence). This CDR3 has 14 residues. Methods used by the authors: Reference gene primer amplification gave estimated nucleated cell counts. The table came from immunoSEQ multiplex PCR; TCRdb's copy has only in-frame clones and leaves some out. D and trimming were read from the DNA, whereas the V and J calls and clone size are those reported in that table. The table includes about 30,000 clones, about 91% detected once.

The sequenced sample consisted of peripheral blood. This receptor was identified in a man in his forties or fifties with active COVID-19. V gene TRBV5-5 combines with J gene TRBJ2-7, with 8 positions matching TRBD1. The CDR3 is CASSWLGQGYEQYF. The CDR3 DNA sequence: TGTGCCAGCAGCTGGCTTGGACAGGGCTACGAGCAGTACTTC.